This entry features one TCR beta chain sequence. These data originate in a study of blood T cell repertoires in COVID-19. Study in general: Material from acute and convalescent COVID-19 was sourced from the United States, Italy and Spain. In each case, the material was cDNA or gDNA derived from T cells, B-cell-depleted T cells, or PBMCs.

In the authors' methods: Amplification of reference gene primers was used by the study to estimate nucleated cell counts. Using immunoSEQ multiplex PCR, the repertoire was profiled, and TCRdb retains in-frame clones only, with some absent. V and J calls and clone size come straight from that table; D and trimming were deduced from the DNA. Of roughly 200,000 clones listed, 70% to 80% are singletons. Germline values: CDR1 LNHDA, CDR2 SQIVND (reference sequence). The CDR3 loop spans 15 amino acids. V lost 7 bases, J lost 2 bases, and 8 bases stayed unmatched. The chain links TRBV19 to TRBJ1-2; 9 nucleotides align to TRBD1. What was sequenced was peripheral blood. This sequence was found in a man aged 50 to 59 who had recovered from COVID-19. The chain's CDR3 is CASTKPGTGNYGYTF. CDR3 nucleotide sequence: TGTGCCAGTACCAAGCCCGGGACAGGGAACTATGGCTACACCTTC.